Each of the 21 T cell receptor beta chains below was sequenced from the same sample in a study of T cell repertoires in cytomegalovirus infection. Their cognate antigens are unknown. TCRdb used MiXCR to reprocess the reads, holding one entry per CDR3 protein. Of 750,000 to 900,000 distinct CDR3 sequences in the sample, 25% to 30% were seen once. The sample here was cultured CD8+ T cells from PBMCs, taken from culture after CMV antigen stimulation. The receptors were gathered from a human donor in good health (CMV status not recorded). Some clones in this sample may be carry-over from other donors' samples.

The gene calls are TRBV2 and TRBJ1-1; D gene ambiguous. Germline V gives CDR1 SNHLY, CDR2 FYNNEI. V lost 3 bases to trimming and J lost 7 bases, with 12 bases between them. This CDR3 has 13 residues. The CDR3 loop reads CASSEGRRIEAFF. The CDR3 nucleotides read TGTGCCAGCAGTGAGGGTAGGAGGATTGAAGCTTTCTTT.

The chain couples TRBV6-2 or TRBV6-3 to TRBJ2-1; the match to TRBD1 covers 8 bases. This CDR3 has 14 amino acids. Per the germline V gene, CDR1 is MNHEY and CDR2 is SVGEGT. With V trimmed by 5 bases and J by 8 bases, 8 bases remained unmatched. For the CDR3, the DNA is TGTGCCAGCAGTGCGGACAGGGATTCCGATGAGCAGTTCTTC. Translated, it gives CASSADRDSDEQFF.

The chain has TRBV27 and TRBJ2-3, with 10 bases fitting TRBD2. In germline, CDR1 is MNHEY, CDR2 SMNVEV (reference sequence). V dropped 5 bases and J dropped 3; count of bases not matched to a gene: 8. The CDR3 covers 16 residues. For the CDR3, the DNA is TGTGCCAGCAGTCCTCAGCGGGGGGGCAGAACAGATACGCAGTATTTT. Its translation: CASSPQRGGRTDTQYF.

This clonotype was observed a few times. The chain combines TRBV12-3 or TRBV12-4 with TRBJ2-1; perhaps TRBD2 as D (6 bases). The ends were cut back, 9 bases at V and 0 bases at J, with 15 bases in the middle. The CDR3 runs 15 residues. Written as DNA, the CDR3 is TGTGCCAGTAAACTCGGGGGTAGCTCCTACAATGAGCAGTTCTTC. This encodes CASKLGGSSYNEQFF.

This chain joins TRBV7-4 and TRBJ2-2; 12 bases fit TRBD1. Germline V gene sequence: CDR1 SGHVT, CDR2 SQSDAQ. The V and J ends lost 5 bases and 4 bases, in that order; junction bases with no gene match: 17. The CDR3 extends over 20 amino acids. The CDR3 loop reads CASSPGTTGTGGLRTGELFF. CDR3 nucleotides: TGTGCCAGCAGCCCGGGGACTACCGGGACAGGGGGCTTGCGCACCGGGGAGCTGTTTTTT.

The chain couples TRBV20-1 to TRBJ2-7, with D maybe TRBD2 (5 bases). With 1 base removed from V and 3 bases from J, the gap between germline ends came to 10 bases. CDR1 is DFQATT, CDR2 SNEGSKA, per germline (reference sequence). The length of the CDR3 is 13 residues. The CDR3 DNA follows: TGCAGTGCTAGAGCCCCTGAGGGCTACGAGCAGTACTTC. It encodes CSARAPEGYEQYF.

This clonotype came up a few times. The rearrangement links TRBV7-9 to TRBJ1-4, with D perhaps matching TRBD1 (5 bases). The CDR3 is 14 amino acids. The germline gives CDR1 SEHNR, CDR2 FQNEAQ (reference sequence). The germline V and J ends were trimmed by 1 base and 8 bases, with 11 bases remaining between them. The CDR3 nucleotides are TGTGCCAGCAGCTTAGAGGGACTTTGGGAAAAACTGTTTTTT. This encodes CASSLEGLWEKLFF.

The CDR3 DNA sequence: TGTGCCAGCAGTGGCTTAACAATAGGGGCAGGGATAGAAGTGACCCAGTACTTC. It is translated as CASSGLTIGAGIEVTQYF. The rearrangement uses TRBV6-1 and TRBJ2-5, with D possibly matching TRBD1 (5 bases). Germline CDR1 is MNHNS and CDR2 is SASEGT. The length of the CDR3 is 18 residues. Trimming took off 4 bases at V and 7 bases at J, with 28 bases between the two ends.

The V gene is TRBV7-9, the J gene TRBJ1-2; the D gene is possibly TRBD1 (5 bases). From germline, CDR1 is SEHNR and CDR2 FQNEAQ (reference sequence). This CDR3 is built from 14 residues. Trimming stripped 7 bases from V and 0 bases from J, with 12 bases between. For the CDR3, the DNA is TGTGCCAGCATCTCAAGGGGAGCTAACTATGGCTACACCTTC. Protein: CASISRGANYGYTF.

This clonotype was seen a single time. The rearrangement joins TRBV20-1 to TRBJ1-6; 7 nucleotides align to TRBD1. The CDR3 spans 14 residues. V lost 3 bases and J lost 14; bases outside the gene matches: 13. Per the germline V gene, CDR1 is DFQATT and CDR2 is SNEGSKA (reference sequence). CDR3 loop: CSASDGDRGSTLHF. The CDR3 DNA follows: TGCAGTGCTAGTGATGGGGACAGAGGGTCGACCCTCCACTTT.

This clonotype was detected only a few times. The chain has TRBV7-6 and TRBJ1-3, with D unclear. V lost 2 bases and J lost 4, with 12 bases in between. The CDR3 runs to 15 residues. From germline, CDR1 is SGHVS and CDR2 FNYEAQ. CDR3 sequence: CASSLLAWYGNTIYF. In nucleotides, the CDR3 is TGTGCCAGCAGCTTATTGGCGTGGTACGGAAACACCATATATTTT.

V gene TRBV27 combines with J gene TRBJ1-5; maybe TRBD1 (6 bases). The CDR3 covers 17 residues. Germline lookup yields CDR1 MNHEY and CDR2 SMNVEV (reference sequence). V was shortened by 2 bases and J by 5 bases, with 19 bases between the two germline ends. CDR3 DNA: TGTGCCAGCAGTTTAAGGGGGACTCACAGCCCCGATCAGCCCCAGCATTTT. Its translation is CASSLRGTHSPDQPQHF.

This chain links TRBV11-2 with TRBJ2-1; D is unclear. The V end was cut by 10 bases, the J end by 9 bases, with 13 bases between. Germline CDR1 is SGHAT and CDR2 is FQNNGV. The CDR3 is 11 amino acids. CDR3 in amino acids: CANRTPTEQFF. The CDR3 DNA reads as TGTGCCAACAGAACCCCTACTGAGCAGTTCTTC.

This chain links TRBV25-1 with TRBJ1-2, with a weak D call TRBD1 (5 bases). The CDR3 extends over 17 amino acids. CDR1 and CDR2 (germline): MGHDK, SYGVNS. The V gene lost 2 bases and the J gene lost 6 bases, with 22 bases spanning the gap. The CDR3 DNA is TGTGCCAGCAGTGAAGGAAAGTGGGGGACCTTTAGGGATGGCTACACCTTC. Its protein is CASSEGKWGTFRDGYTF.

The V gene is TRBV20-1, the J gene TRBJ2-1; no definite D call. Germline V gene data show CDR1 as DFQATT and CDR2 as SNEGSKA (reference sequence). V lost 6 bases and J 4 bases, leaving 19 bases between the germline ends. This CDR3 comprises 15 residues. CDR3 in DNA: TGCAGTGCCCCCCGACCAGAGGAACTATACAATGAGCAGTTCTTC. Its protein is CSAPRPEELYNEQFF.

On this clonotype itself: A much larger clone sits a single nucleotide away, making a read error possible. The J gene is TRBJ2-2, the V gene TRBV7-9; D is possibly TRBD2 (5 bases). Germline CDR1 is SEHNR and CDR2 is FQNEAQ (reference sequence). This CDR3 spans 15 amino acids. The CDR3 region has the DNA TGTGCCAGCAGCTCCCCCCGAGGGAACACCCGGGAGCTGTTTTTT. Translating it yields CASSSPRGNTRELFF.

The rearrangement uses TRBV2 and TRBJ2-3; 15 positions agree with TRBD2. This CDR3 has 19 residues. Germline-derived CDR1 and CDR2 are SNHLY and FYNNEI. The ends lost 5 bases at V and 0 bases at J; junction bases unmatched: 9. The CDR3 is CASSPGLAGGLASTDTQYF. CDR3 nucleotide sequence: TGTGCCAGCAGTCCGGGACTAGCGGGGGGCCTGGCAAGCACAGATACGCAGTATTTT.

This CDR3 is CASTGTGVSYNEQFF. The DNA for the CDR3 is TGTGCCAGTACCGGGACGGGAGTTTCCTACAATGAGCAGTTCTTC. This sequence joins TRBV19 and TRBJ2-1; D might be TRBD2 (6 bases). Trimming removed 7 bases from V and 1 base from J, with 14 bases in between. The CDR3 contains 15 residues. Germline CDR1 LNHDA, CDR2 SQIVND (reference sequence). The variable domain in full, with the rest retrieved from reference TRBV19 and TRBJ2-1, is DGGITQSPKYLFRKEGQNVTLSCEQNLNHDAMYWYRQDPGQGLRLIYYSQIVNDFQKGDIAEGYSVSREKKESFPLTVTSAQKNPTAFYLCASTGTGVSYNEQFFGPGTRLTVL.

The chain is built from TRBV7-6 and TRBJ2-3; possible D gene TRBD1, 6 bases. Per the germline V gene, CDR1 is SGHVS and CDR2 is FNYEAQ. This CDR3 spans 15 amino acids. The V end was cut by 3 bases, the J end by 4 bases, with 14 bases between. CDR3 DNA sequence: TGTGCCAGCAGCTTTGGGGGCGTCCTACCAGATACGCAGTATTTT. The encoded protein is CASSFGGVLPDTQYF.

This clonotype showed up just a few times. This chain connects TRBV19 to TRBJ1-1; D gene unclear. The CDR3 is 14 residues long. From germline, CDR1 is LNHDA and CDR2 SQIVND (reference sequence). Trimming removed 4 bases from V and 3 bases from J, with 12 bases in between. DNA of the CDR3: TGTGCCAGTAGTAAAAGTCTGGCCCACACTGAAGCTTTCTTT. Translated: CASSKSLAHTEAFF.

The J gene is TRBJ2-4, the V gene TRBV5-4; maybe TRBD2 (6 bases). CDR3 length equals 15 residues. CDR1 SGHNT and CDR2 YYREEE come from the germline V gene (reference sequence). V was pared by 0 bases and J by 2 bases, with 9 bases between. CDR3 sequence: CASSLVEGPKNIQYF. The CDR3 DNA reads TGTGCCAGCAGCTTGGTGGAGGGTCCCAAAAACATTCAGTACTTC.